This TCR beta chain was identified in a study of vaccination effects on CD4 cells after COVID-19. Assay used: immunoSEQ multiplex PCR; TCRdb lists only in-frame clones, some missing. The sample gives over 45,000 clones, 65% to 80% of which show up once; 4.5% to 7% is in the top ten. Isolation of CD4+ T cells took place after around 10 days of culture. As concerns this clone: What it binds is unknown.

This receptor was obtained from a human donor who received a COVID-19 vaccine. Sequenced material: CD4+ T cells from PBMCs cultured without peptide, taken before COVID-19 vaccination.

This chain's CDR3 is CASSEPGTSGRGREQYF. The CDR3 DNA sequence: TGTGCCAGCAGCGAACCCGGGACTAGCGGGAGAGGTCGGGAGCAGTACTTC. The V gene is TRBV28, the J gene TRBJ2-7; 14 nucleotides line up with TRBD2. This CDR3 is built from 17 residues. Germline CDR1 and CDR2: MDHEN and SYDVKM. V shed 6 bases, J shed 7 bases, and the junction held 14 bases outside the gene matches.